This T cell receptor (beta chain) stems from a study of beta chain features in type 1 diabetes. Reverse transcription of all isolated RNA meant that expressed TCRB transcripts were sequenced. Data came from immunoSEQ multiplex PCR; TCRdb stores just in-frame clones and leaves some out. This table has 250,000 to 350,000 clones, 14% appearing once. This clone was observed a few times. Staining for CD45RO/CCR7/CD25/CD127/CD95/CD27 allowed sorting of CD4+ naive, central memory, regulatory and stem cell-like memory cells. The germline CDR1 and CDR2 sequences are MGHRA and YSYEKL. CDR3 length: 15 residues. V was clipped by 4 bases and J by 6 bases, with 16 bases between them.

This chain links TRBV4-1 with TRBJ2-1, with D hard to call. The sequenced material came from central memory CD4+ T cells from blood. This TCR came from a young man in good health. The CDR3 region has the DNA TGCGCCAGCAGCCCAATCGGCCTGAGAGGCAATGAGCAGTTCTTC. It is translated as CASSPIGLRGNEQFF.